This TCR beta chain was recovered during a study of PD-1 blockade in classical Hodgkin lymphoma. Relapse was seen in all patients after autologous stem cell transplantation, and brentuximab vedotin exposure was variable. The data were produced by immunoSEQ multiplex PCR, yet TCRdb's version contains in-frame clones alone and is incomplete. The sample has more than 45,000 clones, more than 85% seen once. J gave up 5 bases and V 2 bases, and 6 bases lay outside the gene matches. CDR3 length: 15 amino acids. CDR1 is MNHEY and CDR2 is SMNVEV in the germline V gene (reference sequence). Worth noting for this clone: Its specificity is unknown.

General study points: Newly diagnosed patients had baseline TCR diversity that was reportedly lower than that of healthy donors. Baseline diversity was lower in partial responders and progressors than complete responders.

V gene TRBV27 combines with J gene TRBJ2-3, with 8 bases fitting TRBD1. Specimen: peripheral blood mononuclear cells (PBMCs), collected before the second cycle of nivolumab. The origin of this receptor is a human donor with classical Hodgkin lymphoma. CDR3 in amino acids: CASSLLGQGGDTQYF. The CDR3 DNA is TGTGCCAGCAGTTTACTAGGACAGGGAGGAGATACGCAGTATTTT.